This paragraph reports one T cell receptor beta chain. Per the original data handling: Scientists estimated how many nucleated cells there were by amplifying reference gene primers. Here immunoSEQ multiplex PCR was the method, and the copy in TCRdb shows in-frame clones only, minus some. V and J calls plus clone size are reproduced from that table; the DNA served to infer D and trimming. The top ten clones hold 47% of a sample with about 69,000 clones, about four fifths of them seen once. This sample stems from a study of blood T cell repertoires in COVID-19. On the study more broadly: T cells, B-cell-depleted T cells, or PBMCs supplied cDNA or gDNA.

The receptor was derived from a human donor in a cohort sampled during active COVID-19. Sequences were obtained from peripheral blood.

DNA for the CDR3: TGTGCCAGCAGCCCACGGACAGGGGAAGGCGAGCAGTACTTC. This codes for CASSPRTGEGEQYF. The J gene is TRBJ2-7, the V gene TRBV5-4; 9 bases agree with TRBD1. This CDR3 has 14 residues. J was trimmed by 6 bases and V by 4 bases; bases with no gene match: 8. The germline CDR1 and CDR2 sequences are SGHNT and YYREEE (reference sequence).